The subject of this entry is one T cell receptor (beta chain). The germline CDR1 and CDR2 sequences are MNHNY and SVGAGI (reference sequence). V lost 8 bases, J lost 3 bases, and 17 bases lay in between. The CDR3 is 15 amino acids. The data are from a study of blood T cell repertoires in COVID-19. Looking at the study overall: Acute and convalescent COVID-19 specimens originated in the United States, Italy and Spain. Nucleic acid was either cDNA or gDNA, and it came from T cells, B-cell-depleted T cells, or PBMCs.

Per the original data handling: Reference gene primer amplification gave nucleated cell count estimates. This table comes from immunoSEQ multiplex PCR, and its TCRdb copy is limited to in-frame clones, with some not included. The D gene and trimming were derived from the DNA, and the V and J assignments and clone size from that table. Among 150,000 to 180,000 clones listed, just under 85% were seen once. The receptor was isolated from a woman aged 60 to 75 with acute or convalescent COVID-19. The sequencing input was peripheral blood. This rearrangement joins TRBV6-6 to TRBJ1-5; D ambiguous. CDR3 loop: CASRDSPRFNQPQHF. As DNA, the CDR3 is TGTGCCAGCCGCGATTCGCCACGGTTCAATCAGCCCCAGCATTTT.